The 15 T cell receptor beta chains presented below share a single source sample, sequenced in a study of shared clonotypes between healthy human individuals. Assay: immunoSEQ multiplex PCR; the TCRdb copy retains only in-frame clones and omits some. The sample lists some 1 million clones, approximately 72% occurring once. Sequenced input: memory CD4+ T cells sorted from blood. Subset specified: CD45RA-negative fraction. The source is a man younger than 35 in good health.

The chain uses TRBV5-1 and TRBJ1-6; D may be TRBD1 (6 bases). This CDR3 contains 17 residues. Germline V gene data show CDR1 as SGHRS and CDR2 as YFSETQ. The V end was cut by 3 bases, the J end by 10 bases, with 23 bases between. The DNA of the CDR3 is TGCGCCAGCAGCTCGGAGGGACAAGGAGGACGAGGATCACCCCTCCACTTT. This codes for CASSSEGQGGRGSPLHF. The variable domain in full, completed from reference TRBV5-1 and TRBJ1-6, reads KAGVTQTPRYLIKTRGQQVTLSCSPISGHRSVSWYQQTPGQGLQFLFEYFSETQRNKGNFPGRFSGRQFSNSRSEMNVSTLELGDSALYLCASSSEGQGGRGSPLHFGNGTRLTVT.

J is TRBJ1-2 and V is TRBV14; D not resolved. Trimming took off 0 bases at V and 3 bases at J, with 14 bases between the two ends. Germline V CDR1 and CDR2: SGHDN, FVKESK. There are 16 residues in the CDR3. Written as DNA, the CDR3 is TGTGCCAGCAGCCAAGATCGTGGATGGGGTCACTATGGCTACACCTTC. This codes for CASSQDRGWGHYGYTF.

J is TRBJ2-1 and V is TRBV10-1; 11 positions agree with TRBD2. Germline CDR1 WNHNN, CDR2 SYGVQD (reference sequence). The CDR3 runs 16 residues. V shed 3 bases and J 6 bases; nucleotides not matched to a gene: 7. The DNA for the CDR3 is TGCGCCAGCAGTGAATCCCTAGCGGGGGGCTCCAATGAGCAGTTCTTC. Translating it yields CASSESLAGGSNEQFF.

The rearrangement links TRBV14 to TRBJ1-1; D unclear. Trimming shortened V by 0 bases and J by 9 bases, and 8 bases separated the two germline ends. The CDR3 totals 12 residues. Germline CDR1 and CDR2: SGHDN and FVKESK. The CDR3 sequence is CASSQDRTKAFF. Written as DNA, the CDR3 is TGTGCCAGCAGCCAAGACAGAACGAAAGCTTTCTTT.

The CDR3 region is CASRTTSGGHNEQFF. The CDR3 DNA reads as TGTGCCAGCAGGACGACTAGCGGGGGTCACAATGAGCAGTTCTTC. V usage is TRBV6-5 and J usage is TRBJ2-1; 12 nucleotides agree with TRBD2. The CDR3 contains 15 residues. Germline V gene sequence: CDR1 MNHEY, CDR2 SVGAGI. V lost 6 bases to trimming and J lost 5 bases; unmatched junction nucleotides: 5.

The chain recombines TRBV19 with TRBJ2-4; tentatively, D is TRBD1 or TRBD2 (5 bases each). The germline gives CDR1 LNHDA, CDR2 SQIVND (reference sequence). The CDR3 is 14 residues long. Trimming shortened V by 4 bases and J by 3 bases, and 10 bases separated the two germline ends. The CDR3 DNA sequence: TGTGCCAGTAGTAGGGGACGTTACAAAAACATTCAGTACTTC. Its protein is CASSRGRYKNIQYF.

The V gene is TRBV2, the J gene TRBJ2-4; 7 nucleotides line up with TRBD1. J was trimmed by 0 bases and V by 6 bases; bases with no gene match: 5. The CDR3 is made up of 15 amino acids. CDR1 SNHLY and CDR2 FYNNEI come from the germline V gene. CDR3 bases: TGTGCCAGCAGCGGGGACAGACTAGCCAAAAACATTCAGTACTTC. Its protein product is CASSGDRLAKNIQYF.

The chain combines TRBV7-3 with TRBJ2-5; D remains unclear. The CDR3 is 14 amino acids. V lost 5 bases to trimming and J lost 4 bases, with 14 bases between them. Per germline, CDR1 SGHTA and CDR2 FQGTGA. The CDR3 sequence: CASSPSRVGETQYF. CDR3 sequence (DNA): TGTGCCAGCAGCCCCTCCCGAGTTGGAGAGACCCAGTACTTC.

This clone was recorded many times. This sequence joins TRBV11-2 and TRBJ2-3; tentatively, D is TRBD1 (5 bases). Trimming took off 3 bases at V and 2 bases at J, with 12 bases between the two ends. The CDR3 spans 15 residues. CDR1 is SGHAT, CDR2 FQNNGV, per germline. CDR3 nucleotide sequence: TGTGCCAGCAGCTTGGAAGGCGGACACACAGATACGCAGTATTTT. Protein sequence: CASSLEGGHTDTQYF.

The V gene is TRBV5-4, the J gene TRBJ2-4; no clear D gene. The germline CDR1 and CDR2 sequences are SGHNT and YYREEE (reference sequence). V was cut by 0 bases and J by 2 bases, with 12 bases left in between. The CDR3 consists of 16 residues. CDR3 coding DNA: TGTGCCAGCAGCTTGGCTGGGCTAGATCCCAAAAACATTCAGTACTTC. Translation gives CASSLAGLDPKNIQYF. Full variable domain (remainder filled in from reference TRBV5-4 and TRBJ2-4): ETGVTQSPTHLIKTRGQQVTLRCSSQSGHNTVSWYQQALGQGPQFIFQYYREEENGRGNFPPRFSGLQFPNYSSELNVNALELDDSALYLCASSLAGLDPKNIQYFGAGTRLSVL.

The CDR3 DNA follows: TGCAGCGTTACCGGGACAGGGGGAATTGGCACTGAAGCTTTCTTT. Its translation: CSVTGTGGIGTEAFF. The V and J genes are TRBV29-1 and TRBJ1-1; 11 bases align to TRBD1. Unmatched junction bases numbered 9, after V lost 5 bases and J lost 4 bases. This CDR3 region has 15 residues. The germline V gene encodes CDR1 SQVTM and CDR2 ANQGSEA.

The genes are TRBV13 and TRBJ2-2; D gene unclear. The germline V and J ends were trimmed by 3 bases and 7 bases, with 6 bases remaining between them. There are 12 residues in the CDR3. Germline lookup yields CDR1 PRHDT and CDR2 FYEKMQ (reference sequence). The CDR3 DNA sequence: TGTGCCAGCAGCTTCGAGCGCGGGGAGCTGTTTTTT. Its protein product is CASSFERGELFF.

The rearrangement joins TRBV19 to TRBJ1-2; no clear D gene. The V gene lost 0 bases and the J gene lost 2 bases, with 7 bases spanning the gap. Germline CDR1 LNHDA, CDR2 SQIVND (reference sequence). The CDR3 runs to 14 residues. In DNA form, the CDR3 reads TGTGCCAGTAGTATAGATCCCGGGAACTATGGCTACACCTTC. Residues: CASSIDPGNYGYTF.

The chain carries TRBV30 and TRBJ2-1; D might be TRBD2 (5 bases). Deletions cut 5 bases from V and 3 bases from J, with 14 bases between. Germline V gene lookup returns CDR1 GTSNPN and CDR2 SVGIG (reference sequence). CDR3 size: 14 residues. CDR3 amino acids: CAWSLGSFYNEQFF. The CDR3 DNA reads TGTGCCTGGTCTCTTGGGAGCTTCTACAATGAGCAGTTCTTC.

The genes are TRBV5-6 and TRBJ2-5; 8 bases agree with TRBD2. The CDR3 covers 16 residues. V shed 3 bases, J shed 1 base, and the junction held 8 bases outside the gene matches. Germline lookup yields CDR1 SGHDT and CDR2 YYEEEE. Written as DNA, the CDR3 is TGTGCCAGCAGCTCCGCCGGTAGCGGGACCCAAGAGACCCAGTACTTC. Translation: CASSSAGSGTQETQYF.